The 14 T cell receptor beta chains below were found in one sample sequenced in a study of vaccination and CD4 T cells after COVID-19. Once obtained from cultured CD4+ T cells, the DNA was sequenced using the Oncomine TCR Beta short-read assay. A single record per CDR3 protein comes from TCRdb applying MiXCR to the PCR reads. The table shows 20,000 to 25,000 distinct CDR3 sequences, with roughly three fifths occurring only once. These receptors have no identified antigens. Sample treatment: roughly nine-day PBMC culture with coronavirus spike peptide pools or control peptides (ViraFEST assay). Source: CD4+ T cells from blood, cultured in vitro, taken after SARS-CoV-2 vaccination. The receptors derive from a human donor who received a COVID-19 vaccine.

This chain connects TRBV21-1 to TRBJ2-4. TRBV21-1 is given as a pseudogene. There are 15 residues in the CDR3. The CDR3: CASSKTSIYGNIQYF. CDR3 in DNA: TGTGCCAGCAGCAAGACATCGATTTACGGAAACATTCAGTACTTC.

This rearrangement joins TRBV24-1 to TRBJ2-7; 9 bases are shared with TRBD1. After removal of 5 bases from V and 7 bases from J, the junction contained 11 bases not matched to a gene. The V gene's germline CDR1 is KGHDR and CDR2 SFDVKD. The CDR3 covers 15 residues. CDR3 sequence (DNA): TGTGCCACCAGTGGCTGGGACAGGGCCCCAAAAGAGCAGTACTTC. It yields the protein CATSGWDRAPKEQYF.

The chain carries TRBV24-1 and TRBJ2-1, with D perhaps matching TRBD2 (6 bases). The germline V and J ends were trimmed by 11 bases and 1 base, with 17 bases remaining between them. CDR1 is KGHDR, CDR2 SFDVKD, per germline. The CDR3 sequence is 15 residues long. CDR3 nucleotide sequence: TGTGCCAGCCATCGGGGGAGCAGTTCCTACAATGAGCAGTTCTTC. It is translated as CASHRGSSSYNEQFF.

This chain uses TRBV15 with TRBJ2-7, with 7 positions matching TRBD1. This CDR3 spans 16 amino acids. Germline V CDR1 and CDR2: LNHNV, YYDKDF (reference sequence). The trim removed 4 bases at V and 0 bases at J, leaving 9 bases unmatched. The CDR3 DNA reads as TGTGCCACCAGCAAGATGACAGGGTCACTCTCCTACGAGCAGTACTTC. It translates to CATSKMTGSLSYEQYF.

This clonotype appeared a single time. This chain uses TRBV27 with TRBJ1-1; D may be TRBD1 (6 bases). Trimming stripped 2 bases from V and 4 bases from J, with 11 bases between. CDR1 is MNHEY, CDR2 SMNVEV, per germline (reference sequence). The CDR3 consists of 14 residues. CDR3 nucleotides: TGTGCCAGCAGTTTAAACAGGGTGGCCACTGAAGCTTTCTTT. Translation: CASSLNRVATEAFF.

The chain links TRBV18 to TRBJ1-2; 7 nucleotides line up with TRBD1. In germline, CDR1 is KGHSH, CDR2 LQKENI. This CDR3 region has 14 residues. Germline trimming cut 2 bases from V and 5 bases from J; bases unmatched to any gene: 5. This CDR3 reads CASSPSQGLYGYTF. The DNA of the CDR3 is TGTGCCAGCTCACCATCACAGGGGTTATATGGCTACACCTTC.

The chain joins TRBV30 to TRBJ1-1; D is ambiguous. The CDR3 loop spans 13 amino acids. With 1 base removed from V and 5 bases from J, the gap between germline ends came to 11 bases. Germline CDR1 GTSNPN, CDR2 SVGIG (reference sequence). In DNA, the CDR3 is TGTGCCTGGAGTGGGGCAGTGAGGACTGAAGCTTTCTTT. As protein: CAWSGAVRTEAFF.

The chain uses TRBV6-5 and TRBJ1-1, with TRBD1 identical over 9 bases. The CDR3 spans 14 residues. Trimming took 4 bases from V and 5 from J; bases not matched to a gene: 5. Germline V gene sequence: CDR1 MNHEY, CDR2 SVGAGI. DNA of the CDR3: TGTGCCAGCAGTTCGGGACAGGGAAGGACTGAAGCTTTCTTT. Its translation: CASSSGQGRTEAFF.

The table lists this clonotype with a few counts. The CDR3 is CASSEAGTPNTGELFF. The CDR3 DNA sequence: TGTGCCAGCAGTGAAGCGGGTACCCCGAACACCGGGGAGCTGTTTTTT. The V call is TRBV6-1, the J call TRBJ2-2; D is ambiguous. This CDR3 spans 16 amino acids. CDR1 and CDR2 from the germline V gene are MNHNS and SASEGT. V was clipped by 0 bases and J by 0 bases, with 8 bases between them.

Only one count was recorded for this clonotype. This chain uses TRBV5-1 with TRBJ2-3; a weak D match, TRBD2 (6 bases). Germline CDR1 is SGHRS and CDR2 is YFSETQ. Trimming took 0 bases from V and 4 from J, leaving 18 bases between them. This CDR3 contains 17 residues. The DNA for the CDR3 is TGCGCCAGCAGCTTGGATCTTTGGGCTAGCGCGCCAGATACGCAGTATTTT. As protein: CASSLDLWASAPDTQYF.

The rearrangement links TRBV5-6 to TRBJ2-5; D remains unclear. The germline V gene encodes CDR1 SGHDT and CDR2 YYEEEE. This CDR3 is 13 amino acids long. V lost 0 bases and J lost 6, with 9 bases in between. The CDR3 spells CASSLARWQTQYF. The CDR3 region has the DNA TGTGCCAGCAGCTTGGCGCGTTGGCAGACCCAGTACTTC. Supplemented by reference TRBV5-6 and TRBJ2-5, the full variable domain reads DAGVTQSPTHLIKTRGQQVTLRCSPKSGHDTVSWYQQALGQGPQFIFQYYEEEERQRGNFPDRFSGHQFPNYSSELNVNALLLGDSALYLCASSLARWQTQYFGPGTRLLVL.

This clonotype appeared once. V is TRBV19 and J is TRBJ2-7; weak D call: TRBD2 (5 bases). From germline, CDR1 is LNHDA and CDR2 SQIVND (reference sequence). Trimming took 3 bases from V and 0 from J, leaving 12 bases between them. The CDR3 runs 15 residues. CDR3 residues: CASSMRAANSYEQYF. The DNA for the CDR3 is TGTGCCAGTAGTATGCGGGCAGCTAACTCCTACGAGCAGTACTTC.

The rearrangement joins TRBV7-2 to TRBJ1-2; D uncertain. This CDR3 is 17 amino acids long. Trimming took 1 base from V and 2 from J, leaving 17 bases between them. CDR1 is SGHTA and CDR2 is FQGNSA in the germline V gene. The CDR3 loop is CASSLERNRGLNYGYTF. CDR3 in DNA: TGTGCCAGCAGCTTAGAGCGCAACAGAGGCCTAAACTATGGCTACACCTTC.

This chain connects TRBV3-1 to TRBJ2-5; 10 bases are shared with TRBD2. J lost 4 bases, V lost 0 bases, and 14 bases had no gene match. The germline gives CDR1 LGHDT, CDR2 YNNKEL (reference sequence). The CDR3 covers 19 residues. The CDR3 DNA reads as TGTGCCAGCAGCCAAGATAGTTGGGCTAGCGGGGGCGGTGGAGAGACCCAGTACTTC. Translation gives CASSQDSWASGGGGETQYF.